The TCR beta chain under discussion was sequenced for a study of cytomegalovirus exposure and HLA in healthy donors. The study's findings and limits: Per published accounts, TCR beta sequences correctly predicted the HLA-A and HLA-B alleles of most subjects.

Details on this clone: Antigen specificity is unknown.

Amplification used 60 Vbeta primers and 13 Jbeta primers. Generated by immunoSEQ multiplex PCR, the TCRdb table keeps only in-frame clones and is missing some. This sample carries 150,000 to 200,000 clones, roughly 79% of them seen once, and the ten largest clones take roughly 0.99%. The material sequenced was PBMCs. The sequence was obtained from a woman aged 40 to 50 in good health and CMV-seronegative.

Here the CDR3 DNA reads TGTGCCAGCAGTTTGGCGGGGAGCTCCTACGAGCAGTACTTC. Residues: CASSLAGSSYEQYF. The chain recombines TRBV28 with TRBJ2-7; TRBD2 might be the D (6 bases). The CDR3 runs to 14 residues. Germline V lookup: CDR1 MDHEN, CDR2 SYDVKM. Trimming took 3 bases from V and 0 from J, leaving 9 bases between them. Based on the CDR3 plus reference TRBV28 and TRBJ2-7, the full variable domain is DVKVTQSSRYLVKRTGEKVFLECVQDMDHENMFWYRQDPGLGLRLIYFSYDVKMKEKGDIPEGYSVSREKKERFSLILESASTNQTSMYLCASSLAGSSYEQYFGPGTRLTVT.